The sequence of this TCR beta chain was determined in a study of Graves' ophthalmopathy and Graves' hyperthyroidism listed by TCRdb under 2018. For context, the study as a whole: Peripheral blood was collected before any treatment was given, at the time of initial diagnosis. The study used signatures of the TCR beta repertoire to tell Graves' ophthalmopathy apart from Graves' hyperthyroidism and to predict which patients would progress to ophthalmopathy. In total, 135 blood samples were TCR-sequenced: approximately 42 ophthalmopathy, under 85 hyperthyroidism and roughly 17 hyperthyroidism-to-ophthalmopathy patients. To explore V-J signatures distinguishing ophthalmopathy from hyperthyroidism, a discovery set of some 100 patients (roughly 42 ophthalmopathy, about 57 stable hyperthyroidism) was enrolled. For independent validation, a separate cohort was made up of 18 to 20 hyperthyroidism patients plus 17 patients who later progressed from hyperthyroidism to ophthalmopathy. T-cell repertoires of thyroid tissue and blood were compared in 5 or 6 hyperthyroidism patients. Once sampling was done, hyperthyroidism patients were given methimazole at a starting dose of 30 mg daily, while ophthalmopathy patients were given high-dose intravenous methylprednisolone. The 100 discovery patients were randomly divided into training and test sets at a 7:3 ratio.

Remarks on this clonotype: Its antigen specificity is not known. Per-nucleotide qualities are absent, and no much larger clonotype sits a single base away.

Paper-wide results and their limitations: Sample size was not predetermined statistically, and investigators were not blinded to group allocation. In validation, the model predicted ophthalmopathy progression with nearly 71% sensitivity and 72% to 80% specificity; more than ten predicted patients were CT-confirmed with GO in a median of around 6 months. Ophthalmopathy was separated from stable hyperthyroidism by the 13-signature model with more than 85% sensitivity and 81% to 84% specificity in cross-validation and with 80%/75% in the test set. Most expanded thyroid clonotypes with a frequency above 0.001 also appeared in blood, which suggests that blood repertoires may reflect the immune response in the thyroid.

For repertoire sequencing, the TCR beta CDR3 regions were amplified from RNA transcripts. HTBI primers and the Qiagen OneStep RT-PCR kit were used in a first-round RT-PCR, which was followed by a second-round multiplex PCR, size selection and purification. Sequencing of the libraries was carried out on an Illumina HiSeq2000 in paired-end mode with 100 bp reads. On the authors' methods: Reads were processed with SOAPnuke, discarding reads with adapters, uncalled bases, mean Phred below 15, or no exact constant-primer or identifier match. High-quality paired reads were merged with COPE v1.2.5. Each unique nucleotide sequence was treated as a clonotype, and MiTCR v1.1 was used to align the clonotypes to the IMGT TRB V, D and J references. The analysis was limited to V-J combinations with a frequency above 0.0001, which together covered 99.2% of repertoires. For each V-J combination, a TCR clonal expansion and chaos score was defined as the ratio of F50 clonal expansion to chaos observed in the TCRdist matrix. Welch's t-statistics and random forest were used to reduce features to about a dozen V-J combinations, which were fed into a naive Bayes classifier. Thyroid-blood repertoire similarity was quantified with the Morisita-Horn index. TCRdb ran its own pipeline on the public reads, namely fastp trimming at Q25 and MiXCR clone calling, and kept in-frame beta chains. Rows merge per CDR3 protein into single entries with the most common DNA and genes. TCRdb, rather than the study authors, made the V and J calls. The sample data list roughly 500,000 distinct CDR3 sequences, and around 15% of these were observed just once. The ten most abundant clones make up 8% to 10% of the sample.

Patients with ophthalmopathy had moderately to severely active disease, with a Clinical Activity Score of 3 or more, a NOSPECS grade of 4 or more, and a disease duration of less than 3 months. Patients were excluded if they had other autoimmune diseases, uncontrolled infections, pregnancy or lactation. Diagnosis was based on clinical symptoms, serum thyroxine, TRAb, thyroid ultrasound and orbital computed tomography. Using Ficoll-Paque density gradient centrifugation, PBMCs were isolated from less than 11 ml of fresh peripheral blood. Trizol reagent was used to extract the total RNA, and its quality was then checked on an Agilent 2100 Bioanalyzer. The sequencing input was blood. This clonotype originated in a woman in her 30s with Graves' ophthalmopathy. Donor details come from another sample of the same person, matched by shared clones.

The DNA reads as follows: TGTGCCAGTAGTAAACGGGGGGACCAAAACATTCAGTACTTC. This codes for CASSKRGDQNIQYF. The chain links TRBV19 with TRBJ2-4; the junction holds 7 bases that match TRBD2. CDR1 and CDR2 (LNHDA, SQIVND) derive from the germline V gene (reference sequence). Germline trimming: 4 bases from V, 5 bases from J; junction bases outside gene matches: 5. From cysteine to phenylalanine, the CDR3 is 14 amino acids long. The CDR3 DNA has 42 bases and is translated from base 1.